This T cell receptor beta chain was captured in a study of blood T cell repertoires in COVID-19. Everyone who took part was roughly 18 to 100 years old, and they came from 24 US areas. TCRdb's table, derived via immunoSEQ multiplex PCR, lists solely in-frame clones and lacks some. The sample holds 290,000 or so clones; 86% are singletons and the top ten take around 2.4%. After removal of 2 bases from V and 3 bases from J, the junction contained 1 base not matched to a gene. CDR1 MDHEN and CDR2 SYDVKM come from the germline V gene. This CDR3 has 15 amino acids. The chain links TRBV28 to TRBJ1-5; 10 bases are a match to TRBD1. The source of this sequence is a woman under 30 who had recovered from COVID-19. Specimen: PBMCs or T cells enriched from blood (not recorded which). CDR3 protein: CASSLGQGVNQPQHF. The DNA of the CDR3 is TGTGCCAGCAGTTTAGGACAGGGGGTCAATCAGCCCCAGCATTTT.